This entry features one TCR beta chain sequence. This CDR3 has 13 amino acids. Germline CDR1 reads LGHNA; CDR2 reads YNFKEQ. Trimming shortened V by 3 bases and J by 2 bases, and 8 bases separated the two germline ends. Those enrolled in Seattle joined during active infection and were followed longitudinally afterward. Sequencing used immunoSEQ multiplex PCR; TCRdb keeps in-frame clones, though not all of them. The table records some 150,000 clones, around 85% of them present only once. The record originates from a study of blood T cell repertoires in COVID-19. Study details: Samples representing acute and convalescent COVID-19 were sourced from the United States, Italy and Spain. The cDNA or gDNA used as material had been derived from T cells, B-cell-depleted T cells, or PBMCs.

The sequence derives from a woman aged 60-70 years with COVID-19, enrolled during active disease. The chain has TRBV4-2 and TRBJ2-7; D is unresolved. Specimen: peripheral blood. CDR3 DNA sequence: TGTGCCAGCAGCCATGAGGCCACCTACGAGCAGTACTTC. This codes for CASSHEATYEQYF.